Below, one T cell receptor (beta chain) is given with its context. Its target is not known. Trimming cost V 5 bases and J 1 base; bases outside gene matches: 7. The CDR3 has 16 amino acids. In germline, CDR1 is SEHNR, CDR2 FQNEAQ (reference sequence). This specimen comes from a study of Tregs in tolerant kidney transplant recipients. Study details: Sorting of CD4+CD25+CD127- cells followed approximately 3-day belatacept mixed lymphocyte reactions, sometimes with roughly five-day graft donor restimulation.

Assay: immunoSEQ multiplex PCR; the TCRdb copy retains only in-frame clones and omits some. This sample carries around 31,000 clones, 82% of them seen once, and the ten largest clones take approximately 2%. The origin of this receptor is a human donor in good health. The gene calls are TRBV7-9 and TRBJ2-4, with 8 nucleotides matching TRBD2. Sequences were obtained from Tregs from blood cultured with allogeneic cells. The CDR3 nucleotides are TGTGCCAGCAGCCAGGTTAGCGGGACCGCCAAAAACATTCAGTACTTC. Its protein is CASSQVSGTAKNIQYF.